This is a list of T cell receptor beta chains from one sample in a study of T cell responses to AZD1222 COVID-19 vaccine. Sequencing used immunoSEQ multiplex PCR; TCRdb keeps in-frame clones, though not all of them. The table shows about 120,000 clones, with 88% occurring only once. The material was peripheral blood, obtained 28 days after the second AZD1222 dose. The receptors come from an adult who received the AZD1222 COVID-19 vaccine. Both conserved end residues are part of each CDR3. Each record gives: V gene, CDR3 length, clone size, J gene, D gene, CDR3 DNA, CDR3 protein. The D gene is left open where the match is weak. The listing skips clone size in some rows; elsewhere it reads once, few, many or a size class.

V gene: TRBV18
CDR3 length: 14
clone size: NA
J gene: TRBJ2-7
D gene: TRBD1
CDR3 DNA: TGTGCCAGCTCACCAAAAGGACAGGGCTACGAGCAGTACTTC
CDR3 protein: CASSPKGQGYEQYF

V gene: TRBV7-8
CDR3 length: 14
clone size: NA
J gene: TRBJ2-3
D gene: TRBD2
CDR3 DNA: TGTGCCAGCAGCTCCGGACTAGTTTCAGATACGCAGTATTTT
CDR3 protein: CASSSGLVSDTQYF

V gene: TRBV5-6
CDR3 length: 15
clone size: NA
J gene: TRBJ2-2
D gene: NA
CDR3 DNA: TGTGCCAGCAGCTTGGTTGGGGTTGAGGCCGGGGAGCTGTTTTTT
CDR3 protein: CASSLVGVEAGELFF

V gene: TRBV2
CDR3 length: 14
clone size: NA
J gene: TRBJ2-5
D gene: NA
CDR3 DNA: TGTGCCAGCAGTGACAGGGGTAGAGAAGAGACCCAGTACTTC
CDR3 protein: CASSDRGREETQYF

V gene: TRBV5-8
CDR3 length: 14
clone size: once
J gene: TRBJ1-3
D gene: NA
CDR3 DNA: TGTGCCAGCAGCCGGGCAGGGGCGGGAAACACCATATATTTT
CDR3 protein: CASSRAGAGNTIYF

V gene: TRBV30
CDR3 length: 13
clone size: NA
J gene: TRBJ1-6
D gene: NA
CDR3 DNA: TGTGCCTGGAGTGGGGGAGGCAATTCACCCCTCCACTTT
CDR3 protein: CAWSGGGNSPLHF

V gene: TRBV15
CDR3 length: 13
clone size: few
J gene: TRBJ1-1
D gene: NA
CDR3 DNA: TGTGCCACCAGCAGACCGGATAGTCGGTTGGCTTTCTTT
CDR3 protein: CATSRPDSRLAFF

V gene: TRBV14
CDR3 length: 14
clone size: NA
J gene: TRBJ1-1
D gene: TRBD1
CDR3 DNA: TGTGCCAGCAGCCCGGTCGGACAGGGTTCTGAAGCTTTCTTT
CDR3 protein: CASSPVGQGSEAFF

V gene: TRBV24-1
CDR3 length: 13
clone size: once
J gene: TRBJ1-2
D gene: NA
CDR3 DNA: TGTGCCACCAGTGTTCAGAATTTCTATGGCTACACCTTC
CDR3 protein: CATSVQNFYGYTF

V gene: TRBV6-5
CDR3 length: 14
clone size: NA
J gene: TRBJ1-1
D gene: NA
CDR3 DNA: TGTGCCAGCAGTTACTCCCCACCCAACACTGAAGCTTTCTTT
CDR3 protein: CASSYSPPNTEAFF

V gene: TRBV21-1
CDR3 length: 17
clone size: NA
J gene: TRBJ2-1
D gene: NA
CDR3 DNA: TGTGCCAGCAGCAAACGGAAGTCAGGGGGAGGGAACAATGAGCAGTTCTTC
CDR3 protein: CASSKRKSGGGNNEQFF

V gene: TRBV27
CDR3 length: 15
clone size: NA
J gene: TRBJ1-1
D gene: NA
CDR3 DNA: TGTGCCAGCAGTCAAAATAGCCAGGGGAACACTGAAGCTTTCTTT
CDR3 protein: CASSQNSQGNTEAFF

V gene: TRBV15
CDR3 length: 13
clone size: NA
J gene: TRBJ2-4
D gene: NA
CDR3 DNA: TGTGCCACCAGCGGGCCGACAAGAAACATTCAGTACTTC
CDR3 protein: CATSGPTRNIQYF

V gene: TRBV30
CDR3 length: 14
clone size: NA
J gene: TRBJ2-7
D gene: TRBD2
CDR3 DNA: TGTGCCTGGAGTGGGACTAGCTTGGTGTACGAGCAGTACTTC
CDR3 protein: CAWSGTSLVYEQYF

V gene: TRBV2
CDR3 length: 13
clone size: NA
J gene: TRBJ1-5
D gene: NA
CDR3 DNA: TGTGCCAGCAGTGATCAGGGCAATCAGCCCCAGCATTTT
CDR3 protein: CASSDQGNQPQHF

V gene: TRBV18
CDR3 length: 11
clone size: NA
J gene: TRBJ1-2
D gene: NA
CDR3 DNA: TGTGCCAGCTCACGCAGCGATGGCTACACCTTC
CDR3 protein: CASSRSDGYTF

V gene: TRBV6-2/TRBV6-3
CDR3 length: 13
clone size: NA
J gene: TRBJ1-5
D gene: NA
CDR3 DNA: TGTGCCAGCAGTCGGGGCCTTCGCCAGCCCCAGCATTTT
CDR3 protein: CASSRGLRQPQHF

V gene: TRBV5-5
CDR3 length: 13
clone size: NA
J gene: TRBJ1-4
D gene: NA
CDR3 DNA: TGTGCCAGCAGCTTGCCAACTAATGAAAAACTGTTTTTT
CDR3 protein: CASSLPTNEKLFF

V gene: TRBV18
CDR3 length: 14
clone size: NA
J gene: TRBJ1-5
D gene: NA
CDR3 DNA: TGTGCCAGCTCACCACGAAACGCCCATCGGCCCCAGCATTTT
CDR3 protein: CASSPRNAHRPQHF

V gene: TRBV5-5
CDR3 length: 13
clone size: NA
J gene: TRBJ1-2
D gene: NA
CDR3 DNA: TGTGCCAGCAGCTTAAGCAGTAACTATGGCTACACCTTC
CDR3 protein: CASSLSSNYGYTF

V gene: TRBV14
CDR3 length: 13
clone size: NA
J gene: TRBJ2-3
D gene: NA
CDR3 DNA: TGTGCCAGCAGCCCCTTTGCGGGAATTGGTCAGTATTTT
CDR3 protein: CASSPFAGIGQYF

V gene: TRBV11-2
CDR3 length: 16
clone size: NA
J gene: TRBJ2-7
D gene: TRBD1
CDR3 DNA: TGTGCCAGCAGCCCGATCCGAAGGACAGGGGGGTACGAGCAGTACTTC
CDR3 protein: CASSPIRRTGGYEQYF

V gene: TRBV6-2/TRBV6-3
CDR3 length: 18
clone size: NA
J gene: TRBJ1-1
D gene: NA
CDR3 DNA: TGTGCCAGCAGTTACAGCGCCTTTGAAGGGGCGCGGTTCACTGAAGCTTTCTTT
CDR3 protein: CASSYSAFEGARFTEAFF

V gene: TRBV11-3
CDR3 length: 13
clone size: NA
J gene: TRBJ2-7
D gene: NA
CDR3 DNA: TGTGCCAGCAGCTTAGATGGGATAGCAGGACAGTACTTC
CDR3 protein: CASSLDGIAGQYF

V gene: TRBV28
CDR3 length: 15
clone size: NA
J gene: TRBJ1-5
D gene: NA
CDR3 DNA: TGTGCCAGCAGTTCTCTCCGGGGTCACGCCCAACCCCAGCATTTT
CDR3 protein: CASSSLRGHAQPQHF

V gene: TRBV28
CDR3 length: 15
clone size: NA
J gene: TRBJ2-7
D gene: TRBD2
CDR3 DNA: TGTGCCAGCAGTTCCCCGGGAGGTCCCCCCCACGAGCAGTACTTC
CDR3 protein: CASSSPGGPPHEQYF

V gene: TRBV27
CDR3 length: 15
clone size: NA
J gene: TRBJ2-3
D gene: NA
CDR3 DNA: TGTGCCAGCAGTTTTGGCCCGGGGAGCACAGATACGCAGTATTTT
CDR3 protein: CASSFGPGSTDTQYF

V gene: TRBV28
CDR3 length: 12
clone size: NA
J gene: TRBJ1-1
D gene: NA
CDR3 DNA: TGTGCCAGCACCCGGGTAAACACTGAAGCTTTCTTT
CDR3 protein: CASTRVNTEAFF

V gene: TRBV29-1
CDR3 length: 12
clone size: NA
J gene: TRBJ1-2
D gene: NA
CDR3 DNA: TGCAGCGTTGTCAGGGCGCCCAATGGCTACACCTTC
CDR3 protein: CSVVRAPNGYTF

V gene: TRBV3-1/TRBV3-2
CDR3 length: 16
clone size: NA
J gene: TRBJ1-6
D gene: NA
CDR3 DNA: TGTGCCAGCAGCCAAGATGGAGGGGTCGATAATTCACCCCTCCACTTT
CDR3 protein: CASSQDGGVDNSPLHF

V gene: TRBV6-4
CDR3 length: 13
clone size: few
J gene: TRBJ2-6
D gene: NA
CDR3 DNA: TGTGCCAGCAGTGACAGGGGGGCCAACGTCCTGACTTTC
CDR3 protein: CASSDRGANVLTF

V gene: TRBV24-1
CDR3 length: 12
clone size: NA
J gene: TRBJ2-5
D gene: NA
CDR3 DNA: TGTGCCACCAGCCAATTTCAAGAGACCCAGTACTTC
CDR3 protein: CATSQFQETQYF

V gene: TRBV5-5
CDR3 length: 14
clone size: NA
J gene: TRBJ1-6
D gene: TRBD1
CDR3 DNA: TGTGCCAGCAGCCAGGGACAGGGGTACTCACCCCTCCACTTT
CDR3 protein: CASSQGQGYSPLHF

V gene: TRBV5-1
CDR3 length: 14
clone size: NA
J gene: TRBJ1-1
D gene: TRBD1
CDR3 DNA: TGCGCCAGCAGCTGGCCCGGGACAGGGGGTGAAGCTTTCTTT
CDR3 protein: CASSWPGTGGEAFF

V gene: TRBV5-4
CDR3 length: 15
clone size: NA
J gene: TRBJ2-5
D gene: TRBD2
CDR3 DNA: TGTGCCAGCAGCCCGGGGGGGTCAACGGAGAAGACCCAGTACTTC
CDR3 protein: CASSPGGSTEKTQYF

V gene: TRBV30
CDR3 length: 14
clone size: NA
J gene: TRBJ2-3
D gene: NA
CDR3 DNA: TGTGCCTGGAATCTCGGGTTAAGTACAGATACGCAGTATTTT
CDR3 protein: CAWNLGLSTDTQYF

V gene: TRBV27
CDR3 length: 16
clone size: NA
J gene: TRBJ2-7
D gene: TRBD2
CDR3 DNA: TGTGCCCGCACTAGCGGGAGGCCCCCCGACTCCTACGAGCAGTACTTC
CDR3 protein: CARTSGRPPDSYEQYF

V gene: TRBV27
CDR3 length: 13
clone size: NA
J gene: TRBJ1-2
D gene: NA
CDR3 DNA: TGTGCCAGCCATACAGGGTTCGACTATGGCTACACCTTC
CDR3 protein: CASHTGFDYGYTF

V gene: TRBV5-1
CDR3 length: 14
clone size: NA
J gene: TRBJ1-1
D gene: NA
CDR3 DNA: TGCGCCAGCAGCCCCGGACGGGGGAACACTGAAGCTTTCTTT
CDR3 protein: CASSPGRGNTEAFF

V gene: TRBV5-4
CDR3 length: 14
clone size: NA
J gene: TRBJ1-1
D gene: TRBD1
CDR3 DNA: TGTGCCAGCAGACTCGACAGGGGGAGTCCTGAAGCTTTCTTT
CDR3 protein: CASRLDRGSPEAFF

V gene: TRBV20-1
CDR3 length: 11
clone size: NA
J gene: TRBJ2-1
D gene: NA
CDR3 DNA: TGCAGTGCTCCCACTTACAATGAGCAGTTCTTC
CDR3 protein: CSAPTYNEQFF

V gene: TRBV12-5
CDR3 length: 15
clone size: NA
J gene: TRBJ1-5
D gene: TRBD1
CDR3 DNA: TGTGCTAGTGGATCACCGGACAGGTACAATCAGCCCCAGCATTTT
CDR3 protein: CASGSPDRYNQPQHF

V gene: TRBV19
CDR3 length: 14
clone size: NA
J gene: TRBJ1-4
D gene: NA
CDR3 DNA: TGTGCCAGTAGTGAAGAGCCTAAAAATGAAAAACTGTTTTTT
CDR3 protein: CASSEEPKNEKLFF

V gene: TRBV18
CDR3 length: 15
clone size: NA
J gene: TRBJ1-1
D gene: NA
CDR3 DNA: TGTGCCAGCTCCCTGGGGGCTACGGGGTACACTGAAGCTTTCTTT
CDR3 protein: CASSLGATGYTEAFF

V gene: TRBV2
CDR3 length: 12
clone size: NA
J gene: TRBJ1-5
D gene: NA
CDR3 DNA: TGTGCCAGCAGGGGGAGGGGTCAGCCCCAGCATTTT
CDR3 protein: CASRGRGQPQHF

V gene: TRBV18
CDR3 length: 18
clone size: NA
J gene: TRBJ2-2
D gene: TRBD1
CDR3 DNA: TGTGCCAGCTCACTCTCGGTACAGGGGCCACTAAACACCGGGGAGCTGTTTTTT
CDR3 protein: CASSLSVQGPLNTGELFF

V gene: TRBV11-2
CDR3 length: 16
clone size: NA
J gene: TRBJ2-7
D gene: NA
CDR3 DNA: TGTGCCAGCAGCCCGGAGGCCGGGGGAGGCTCCTACGAGCAGTACTTC
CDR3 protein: CASSPEAGGGSYEQYF

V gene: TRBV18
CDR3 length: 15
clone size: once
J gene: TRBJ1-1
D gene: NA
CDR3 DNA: TGTGCCAGCTCACCAACGACAGGCTTGAACACTGAAGCTTTCTTT
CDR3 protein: CASSPTTGLNTEAFF

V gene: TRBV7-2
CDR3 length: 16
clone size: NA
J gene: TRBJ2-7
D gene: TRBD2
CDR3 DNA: TGTGCCAGCAGCTTACTAGCGGGGGGCCGCGGGGACGAGCAGTACTTC
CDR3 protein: CASSLLAGGRGDEQYF

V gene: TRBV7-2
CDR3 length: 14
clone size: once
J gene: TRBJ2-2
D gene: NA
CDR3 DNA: TGTGCCAGCAGCCCGACAGGGAACACCGGGGAGCTGTTTTTT
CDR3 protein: CASSPTGNTGELFF

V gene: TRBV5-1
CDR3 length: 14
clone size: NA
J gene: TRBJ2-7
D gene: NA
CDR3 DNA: TGCGCCAGCAGCTTGGTGGCGGGAACAGCCGAGCAGTACTTC
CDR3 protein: CASSLVAGTAEQYF

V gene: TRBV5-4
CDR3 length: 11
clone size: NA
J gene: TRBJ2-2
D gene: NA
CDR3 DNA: TGTGCCAGCAGTAAGACCGGGGAGCTGTTTTTT
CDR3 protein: CASSKTGELFF